The 28 T cell receptor beta chains below all came from one sample that was sequenced in a study of T cell clonotyping in hematopoietic cell transplantation. Repertoires were generated with immunoSEQ multiplex PCR, while TCRdb's copy carries only in-frame clones and drops some. The profile covers roughly 37,000 clones, with 80% to 90% appearing a single time and about 2% taken by the ten largest. Sequencing input: peripheral blood mononuclear cells. The receptors come from a woman aged 40 to 50 in good health. Some clones in this sample may be carry-over from other donors' samples.

This clone was counted a few times. This sequence joins TRBV6-4 and TRBJ1-1; 8 bases line up with TRBD1. The CDR3 has 14 amino acids. Trimming took 7 bases from V and 6 from J; bases not matched to a gene: 10. From germline, CDR1 is MRHNA and CDR2 SNTAGT. CDR3 protein: CASTVSQGAAEAFF. The CDR3 DNA reads as TGTGCCAGCACCGTATCTCAGGGGGCGGCTGAAGCTTTCTTT.

The gene calls are TRBV4-1 and TRBJ1-1; D unresolved. Looked up from germline, CDR1 is MGHRA and CDR2 is YSYEKL. The CDR3 is 16 amino acids. V lost 1 base, J lost 0 bases, and 12 bases lay in between. CDR3 amino acids: CASSQATRTMNTEAFF. CDR3 DNA: TGCGCCAGCAGCCAAGCGACTCGGACTATGAACACTGAAGCTTTCTTT.

The chain couples TRBV2 to TRBJ2-2; D possibly corresponds to TRBD2 (6 bases). Trimming stripped 7 bases from V and 8 bases from J, with 14 bases between. CDR3 size: 13 residues. Germline assignment: CDR1 SNHLY and CDR2 FYNNEI. The CDR3 reads CASTEEGAGELFF. The CDR3 DNA reads as TGTGCCAGCACTGAGGAGGGAGCTGGGGAGCTGTTTTTT.

This chain links TRBV10-2 with TRBJ1-2; 8 nucleotides align to TRBD1. The CDR3 runs to 14 residues. J lost 5 bases, V lost 6 bases, and 8 bases had no gene match. The germline CDR1 and CDR2 sequences are WSHSY and SAAADI. The CDR3 region has the DNA TGCGCCAGCAGCCTCCCCGGACAGGGATATGGCTACACCTTC. Its protein is CASSLPGQGYGYTF.

The chain couples TRBV5-6 to TRBJ1-4, with D possibly TRBD1 on 6 matching bases. The germline gives CDR1 SGHDT, CDR2 YYEEEE. The CDR3 consists of 16 residues. With 2 bases removed from V and 8 bases from J, the gap between germline ends came to 19 bases. The CDR3 sequence: CASSFDSGDGREKLFF. CDR3 coding DNA: TGTGCCAGCAGCTTTGATTCAGGGGATGGAAGAGAAAAACTGTTTTTT.

This rearrangement joins TRBV4-3 to TRBJ2-7, with 15 bases lining up with TRBD2. V dropped 0 bases and J dropped 6; count of bases not matched to a gene: 12. CDR3 length: 19 residues. Germline CDR1 reads LGHNA; CDR2 reads YSLEER. CDR3 nucleotides: TGCGCCAGCAGCCAAGAAACGCCGGGACTAGCGGGAGGTATTAGCGAGCAGTACTTC. Protein: CASSQETPGLAGGISEQYF.

This clone showed up just a few times. The chain recombines TRBV6-5 with TRBJ2-7; 13 bases map to TRBD2. Looked up from germline, CDR1 is MNHEY and CDR2 is SVGAGI. The CDR3 totals 14 residues. Germline trimming cut 7 bases from V and 7 bases from J; bases unmatched to any gene: 7. Written as DNA, the CDR3 is TGTGCCAGCACCCGGACTAGCGGGAGAATTGAGCAGTACTTC. Protein: CASTRTSGRIEQYF.

CDR3 region: CASSYEGTDTQYF. The CDR3 DNA reads as TGTGCCAGCAGTTATGAAGGCACAGATACGCAGTATTTT. The chain uses TRBV6-5 and TRBJ2-3, with D unclear. Germline V lookup: CDR1 MNHEY, CDR2 SVGAGI. The V gene lost 3 bases and the J gene lost 1 base, with 5 bases spanning the gap. The CDR3 length is 13 residues.

The rearrangement uses TRBV5-6 and TRBJ2-7, with D possibly being TRBD1 or TRBD2 (5 bases each). The germline CDR1 and CDR2 sequences are SGHDT and YYEEEE. V lost 0 bases to trimming and J lost 0 bases, with 16 bases between them. The CDR3 spans 17 residues. CDR3 in amino acids: CASSLVRGTLSSYEQYF. DNA of the CDR3: TGTGCCAGCAGCTTGGTGCGAGGGACGTTGAGCTCCTACGAGCAGTACTTC.

The rearrangement joins TRBV28 to TRBJ2-7; possible D gene TRBD2, 7 bases. The CDR3 length is 15 residues. Germline V lookup: CDR1 MDHEN, CDR2 SYDVKM. V was shortened by 8 bases and J by 3 bases, with 20 bases between the two germline ends. DNA for the CDR3: TGTGCCAGCGCCGGGGGGCAGGACACTGACTACGAGCAGTACTTC. Amino acids: CASAGGQDTDYEQYF.

The gene calls are TRBV2 and TRBJ2-7; D call uncertain. The CDR3 extends over 12 amino acids. Germline-derived CDR1 and CDR2 are SNHLY and FYNNEI. The V gene lost 2 bases and the J gene lost 5 bases, with 7 bases spanning the gap. CDR3 amino acids: CASSEPPHEQYF. The CDR3 DNA follows: TGTGCCAGCAGTGAACCACCCCACGAGCAGTACTTC.

The rearrangement links TRBV25-1 to TRBJ2-7; no firm D call. V lost 2 bases, J lost 2 bases, and 10 bases lay in between. This CDR3 has 14 residues. Germline lookup yields CDR1 MGHDK and CDR2 SYGVNS. CDR3 DNA sequence: TGTGCCAGCAGTGAACATGGCTTACCCTACGAGCAGTACTTC. It encodes CASSEHGLPYEQYF.

The V and J genes are TRBV6-4 and TRBJ2-5, with D possibly being TRBD2 (5 bases). Trimming removed 4 bases at V and 4 bases at J, with 10 bases between. The CDR3 is 13 residues long. Per germline, CDR1 MRHNA and CDR2 SNTAGT. CDR3 bases: TGTGCCAGCAGTGCGGAGGAAAGAGAGACCCAGTACTTC. This encodes CASSAEERETQYF.

The genes are TRBV5-4 and TRBJ1-1; D is possibly TRBD1 (5 bases). Trimming left V 4 bases short and J 2 bases short, with 12 bases between. This CDR3 comprises 14 residues. Looked up from germline, CDR1 is SGHNT and CDR2 is YYREEE (reference sequence). The CDR3 coding sequence is TGTGCCAGCAGCCTGCCGACAGTTAACACTGAAGCTTTCTTT. Its translation: CASSLPTVNTEAFF.

The chain carries TRBV19 and TRBJ2-7; TRBD2 is a possible D gene (5 bases). The ends were cut back, 7 bases at V and 1 base at J, with 17 bases in the middle. The germline CDR1 and CDR2 sequences are LNHDA and SQIVND (reference sequence). This CDR3 region has 15 residues. CDR3 DNA: TGTGCCAGTACCCCACGGGAAGCGTCATCCTACGAGCAGTACTTC. It yields the protein CASTPREASSYEQYF.

The chain couples TRBV7-9 to TRBJ2-7; D is unclear. The CDR3 has 14 amino acids. V dropped 5 bases and J dropped 0 bases, with 11 bases sitting between them. CDR1 is SEHNR, CDR2 FQNEAQ, per germline (reference sequence). The DNA of the CDR3 is TGTGCCAGCAGCACCTTAGAGAACTCCTACGAGCAGTACTTC. Amino acids: CASSTLENSYEQYF.

Within the sample, this clone is medium-sized. This chain links TRBV4-2 with TRBJ2-7; D is possibly TRBD1 (6 bases). The germline CDR1 and CDR2 sequences are LGHNA and YNFKEQ. Trimming removed 0 bases from V and 2 bases from J, with 11 bases in between. CDR3 size: 15 residues. This chain's CDR3 is CASSQEITGTYEQYF. CDR3 nucleotides: TGTGCCAGCAGCCAAGAAATTACAGGGACCTACGAGCAGTACTTC.

V usage is TRBV7-3 and J usage is TRBJ2-1; D gene unclear. Germline loops: CDR1 SGHTA, CDR2 FQGTGA. Trimming took off 5 bases at V and 2 bases at J, with 7 bases between the two ends. This CDR3 region has 13 residues. CDR3 amino acids: CASSPKAYNEQFF. The CDR3 DNA sequence: TGTGCCAGCAGCCCAAAGGCCTACAATGAGCAGTTCTTC.

The rearrangement uses TRBV7-2 and TRBJ2-7; D not certain. Germline V CDR1 and CDR2: SGHTA, FQGNSA. Trimming took off 1 base at V and 2 bases at J, with 3 bases between the two ends. There are 12 residues in the CDR3. The CDR3 loop reads CASSLDTYEQYF. Written as DNA, the CDR3 is TGTGCCAGCAGCTTAGACACCTACGAGCAGTACTTC.

This clone was recorded only once. Here the CDR3 DNA reads TGTGCCTGGACTTTTACGGAGACTAAAGCTTTCTTT. Its translation is CAWTFTETKAFF. J is TRBJ1-1 and V is TRBV30, with D unresolved. This CDR3 comprises 12 residues. The germline CDR1 and CDR2 sequences are GTSNPN and SVGIG (reference sequence). V was shortened by 4 bases and J by 9 bases, with 15 bases between the two germline ends.

The J gene is TRBJ2-2, the V gene TRBV15; D ambiguous. The V end lost 3 bases, the J end lost 5 bases, and 7 bases lay between the germline ends. CDR1 LNHNV and CDR2 YYDKDF come from the germline V gene (reference sequence). The CDR3 covers 13 residues. The DNA of the CDR3 is TGTGCCACCAGCAGTGAAGGGACCGGGGAGCTGTTTTTT. Its protein product is CATSSEGTGELFF.

V and J are TRBV19 and TRBJ2-6, with a weak D call TRBD2 (5 bases). The germline V gene has CDR1 LNHDA and CDR2 SQIVND (reference sequence). V lost 3 bases to trimming and J lost 4 bases, with 16 bases between them. The CDR3 is made up of 17 amino acids. As DNA, the CDR3 is TGTGCCAGTAGTATCCAAGCTAGGAGGACCGGGGCCAACGTCCTGACTTTC. Amino acids: CASSIQARRTGANVLTF.

V is TRBV4-1 and J is TRBJ2-7, with a weak D call TRBD1 (5 bases). The CDR3 consists of 15 residues. With 0 bases removed from V and 7 bases from J, the gap between germline ends came to 16 bases. Looked up from germline, CDR1 is MGHRA and CDR2 is YSYEKL. The CDR3 region has the DNA TGCGCCAGCAGCCAAGATGTTGAAAGGGGAACGGAGCAGTACTTC. Its protein product is CASSQDVERGTEQYF.

The chain uses TRBV11-2 and TRBJ1-5; 7 bases map to TRBD1. Germline assignment: CDR1 SGHAT and CDR2 FQNNGV. The trim removed 5 bases at V and 5 bases at J, leaving 3 bases unmatched. This CDR3 has 13 residues. The CDR3 here is CASSPQGYQPQHF. The CDR3 nucleotides are TGTGCCAGCAGCCCACAGGGGTATCAGCCCCAGCATTTT.

The CDR3 nucleotides read TGTGCCACCTCCCCCTGGGGGGATGCCTACGAGCAGTACTTC. Residues: CATSPWGDAYEQYF. The chain has TRBV28 and TRBJ2-7, with D possibly TRBD2 on 6 matching bases. Looked up from germline, CDR1 is MDHEN and CDR2 is SYDVKM. V shed 10 bases and J shed 2 bases, with 18 bases lying between them. There are 14 residues in the CDR3.

V is TRBV5-1 and J is TRBJ2-2; 13 positions agree with TRBD2. In germline, CDR1 is SGHRS, CDR2 YFSETQ. V dropped 4 bases and J dropped 6; count of bases not matched to a gene: 12. This CDR3 contains 18 residues. CDR3 coding DNA: TGCGCCAGCAGCCGGCAACTAGCGGGAGGGCCCGGGGCCGGGGAGCTGTTTTTT. It codes for CASSRQLAGGPGAGELFF.

The chain carries TRBV11-2 and TRBJ2-7; unclear D gene. V was clipped by 0 bases and J by 6 bases, with 18 bases between them. CDR1 and CDR2 (germline): SGHAT, FQNNGV. CDR3 length: 16 amino acids. For the CDR3, the DNA is TGTGCCAGCAGCTTAGATCTATTAGGCGGCCAGACCGAGCAGTACTTC. It translates to CASSLDLLGGQTEQYF.

The rearrangement joins TRBV5-1 to TRBJ2-1; 9 nucleotides align to TRBD1. The V gene end was trimmed by 4 bases and the J gene end by 8 bases; junction bases not matched to a gene: 4. The length of the CDR3 is 13 residues. The germline CDR1 and CDR2 sequences are SGHRS and YFSETQ. DNA of the CDR3: TGCGCCAGCAGCGGGACAGGGCAGGATGAGCAGTTCTTC. It translates to CASSGTGQDEQFF.